This T cell receptor beta chain emerged from a study of T cell responses to AZD1222 COVID-19 vaccine. The table came from immunoSEQ multiplex PCR; TCRdb's copy has only in-frame clones and leaves some out. Among about 120,000 clones listed, 85% to 90% were seen once. As concerns this clone: The antigen is unknown.

Regarding the study as a whole: Most donors were white British, females outnumbered males, and clonal diversity was possibly underestimated.

Trimming shortened V by 3 bases and J by 7 bases, and 13 bases separated the two germline ends. Germline V CDR1 and CDR2: LGHDT, YNNKEL (reference sequence). The CDR3 length is 13 residues. This clonotype originated in an adult who received the AZD1222 COVID-19 vaccine. Sequenced material: peripheral blood, taken 28 days after the second AZD1222 dose. The chain uses TRBV3-1 (or the pseudogene TRBV3-2) and TRBJ2-7; D is possibly TRBD2 (6 bases). The CDR3 DNA sequence: TGTGCCAGCAGCCAGGTTCGAGGGAGGGAGCAGTACTTC. This translates into CASSQVRGREQYF.